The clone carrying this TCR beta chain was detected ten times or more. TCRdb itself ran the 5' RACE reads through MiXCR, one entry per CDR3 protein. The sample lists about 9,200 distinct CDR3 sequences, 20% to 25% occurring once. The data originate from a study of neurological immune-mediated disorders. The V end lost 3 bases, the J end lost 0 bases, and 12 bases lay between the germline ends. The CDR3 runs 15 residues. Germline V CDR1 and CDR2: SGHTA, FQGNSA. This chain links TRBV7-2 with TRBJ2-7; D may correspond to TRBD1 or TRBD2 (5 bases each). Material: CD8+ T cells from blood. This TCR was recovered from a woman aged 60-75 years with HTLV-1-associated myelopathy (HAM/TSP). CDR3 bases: TGTGCCAGCAGCTTTGTGGGGGTGGGCTCCTACGAGCAGTACTTC. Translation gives CASSFVGVGSYEQYF.